This T cell receptor beta chain was documented in a study of T cell responses to AZD1222 COVID-19 vaccine. Trimming at V came to 5 bases and at J to 4 bases, leaving 4 bases not matched to a gene. CDR1 and CDR2 from the germline V gene are SGHAT and FQNNGV. The CDR3 covers 14 residues. Data came from immunoSEQ multiplex PCR; TCRdb stores just in-frame clones and leaves some out. The sample shows approximately 140,000 clones, approximately 90% of them seen only once. Sequenced here: peripheral blood, sampled on day 0 of AZD1222 vaccination. The receptor was derived from an adult in good health. The gene calls are TRBV11-2 and TRBJ1-1; 10 nucleotides line up with TRBD1. CDR3 nucleotides: TGTGCCAGCAGCAGGGGGGACAGGGGCACTGAAGCTTTCTTT. It encodes CASSRGDRGTEAFF. Complete variable domain (other parts from reference TRBV11-2 and TRBJ1-1): EAGVAQSPRYKIIEKRQSVAFWCNPISGHATLYWYQQILGQGPKLLIQFQNNGVVDDSQLPKDRFSAERLKGVDSTLKIQPAKLEDSAVYLCASSRGDRGTEAFFGQGTRLTVV.